Below, one T cell receptor beta chain is given with its context. Other DNA sequences within the sample encode an identical CDR3. This entry comes from a study of control samples from healthy donors and cancer patients. Germline-derived CDR1 and CDR2 are MDHEN and SYDVKM. CDR3 length: 11 residues. Trimming took off 3 bases at V and 4 bases at J, with 4 bases between the two ends. Libraries were prepared by immunoSEQ multiplex PCR; TCRdb keeps only in-frame clonotypes and omits some of them. The sample has some 190,000 clones. The sequencing sample was made of blood. This chain uses TRBV28 with TRBJ2-7; D remains ambiguous. The receptor was isolated from a woman in her 30s in good health. The CDR3 is CASSFSYEQYF. The CDR3 nucleotides read TGTGCCAGCAGTTTCAGTTACGAGCAGTACTTC.